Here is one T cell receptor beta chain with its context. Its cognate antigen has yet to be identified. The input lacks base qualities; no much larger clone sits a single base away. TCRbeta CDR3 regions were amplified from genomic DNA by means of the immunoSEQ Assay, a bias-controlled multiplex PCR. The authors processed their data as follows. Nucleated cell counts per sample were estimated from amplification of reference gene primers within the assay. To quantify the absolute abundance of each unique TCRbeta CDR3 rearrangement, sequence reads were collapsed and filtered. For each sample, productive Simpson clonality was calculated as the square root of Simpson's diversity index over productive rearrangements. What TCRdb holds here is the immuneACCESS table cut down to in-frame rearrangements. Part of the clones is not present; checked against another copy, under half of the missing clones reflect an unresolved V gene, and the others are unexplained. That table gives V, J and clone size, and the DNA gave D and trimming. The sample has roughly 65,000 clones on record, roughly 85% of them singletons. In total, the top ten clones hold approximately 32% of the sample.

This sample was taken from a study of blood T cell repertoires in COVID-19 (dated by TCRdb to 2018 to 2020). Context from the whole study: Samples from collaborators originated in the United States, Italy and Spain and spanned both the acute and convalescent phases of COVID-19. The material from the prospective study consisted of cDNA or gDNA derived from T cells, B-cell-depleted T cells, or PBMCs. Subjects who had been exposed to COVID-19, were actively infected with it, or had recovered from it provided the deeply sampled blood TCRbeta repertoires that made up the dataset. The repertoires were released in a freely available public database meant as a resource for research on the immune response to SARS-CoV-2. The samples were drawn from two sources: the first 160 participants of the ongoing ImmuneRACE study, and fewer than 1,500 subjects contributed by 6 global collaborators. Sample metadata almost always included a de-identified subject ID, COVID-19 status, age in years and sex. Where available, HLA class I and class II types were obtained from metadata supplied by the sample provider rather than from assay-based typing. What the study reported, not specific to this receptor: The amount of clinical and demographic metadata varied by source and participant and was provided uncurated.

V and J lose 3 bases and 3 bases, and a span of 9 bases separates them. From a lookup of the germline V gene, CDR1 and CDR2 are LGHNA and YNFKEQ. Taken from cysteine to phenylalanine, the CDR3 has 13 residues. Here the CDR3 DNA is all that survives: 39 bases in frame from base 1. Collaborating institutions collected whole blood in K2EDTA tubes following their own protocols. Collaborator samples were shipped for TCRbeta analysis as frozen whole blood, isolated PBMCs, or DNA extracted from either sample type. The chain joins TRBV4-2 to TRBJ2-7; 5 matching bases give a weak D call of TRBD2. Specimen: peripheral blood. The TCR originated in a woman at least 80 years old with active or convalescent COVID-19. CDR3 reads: CASSQQRGYEQYF. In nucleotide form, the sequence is TGTGCCAGCAGCCAGCAACGGGGCTACGAGCAGTACTTC.